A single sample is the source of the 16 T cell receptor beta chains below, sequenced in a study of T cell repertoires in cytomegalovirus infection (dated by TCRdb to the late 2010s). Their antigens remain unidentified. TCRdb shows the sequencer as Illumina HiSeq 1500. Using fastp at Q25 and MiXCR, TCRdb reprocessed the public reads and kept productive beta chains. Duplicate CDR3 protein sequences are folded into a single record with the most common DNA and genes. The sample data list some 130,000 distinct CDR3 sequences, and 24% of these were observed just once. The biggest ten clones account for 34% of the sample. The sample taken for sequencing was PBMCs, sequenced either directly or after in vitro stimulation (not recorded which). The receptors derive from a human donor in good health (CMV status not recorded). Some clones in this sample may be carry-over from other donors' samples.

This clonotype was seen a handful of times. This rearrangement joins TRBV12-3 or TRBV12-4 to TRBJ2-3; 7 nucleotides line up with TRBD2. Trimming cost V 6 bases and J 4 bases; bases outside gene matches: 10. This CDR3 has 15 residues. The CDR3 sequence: CASSNGRENADTQYF. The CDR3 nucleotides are TGTGCCAGCAGCAACGGGCGGGAGAACGCAGATACGCAGTATTTT.

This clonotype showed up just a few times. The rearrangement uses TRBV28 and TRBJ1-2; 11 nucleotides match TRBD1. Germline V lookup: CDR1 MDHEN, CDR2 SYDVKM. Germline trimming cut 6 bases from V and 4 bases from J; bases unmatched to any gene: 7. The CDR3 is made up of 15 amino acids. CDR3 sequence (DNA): TGTGCCAGCAGAACCGGGACAGGGGGTTCCTATGGCTACACCTTC. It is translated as CASRTGTGGSYGYTF.

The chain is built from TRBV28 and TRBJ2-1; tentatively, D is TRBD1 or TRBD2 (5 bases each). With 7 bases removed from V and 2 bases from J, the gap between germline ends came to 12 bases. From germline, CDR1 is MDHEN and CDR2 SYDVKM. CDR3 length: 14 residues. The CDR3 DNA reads TGTGCCAGCACCCTAACGGGACCCTACAATGAGCAGTTCTTC. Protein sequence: CASTLTGPYNEQFF.

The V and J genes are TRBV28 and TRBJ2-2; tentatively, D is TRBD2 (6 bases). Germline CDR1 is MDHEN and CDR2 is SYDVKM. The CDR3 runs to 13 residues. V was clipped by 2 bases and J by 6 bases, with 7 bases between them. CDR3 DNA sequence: TGTGCCAGCAGTTTACGGGAGTCCGGGGAGCTGTTTTTT. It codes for CASSLRESGELFF.

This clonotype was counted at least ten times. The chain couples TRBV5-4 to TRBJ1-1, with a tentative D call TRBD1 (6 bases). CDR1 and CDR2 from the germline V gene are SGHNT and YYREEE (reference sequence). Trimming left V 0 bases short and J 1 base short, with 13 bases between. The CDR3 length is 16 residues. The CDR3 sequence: CASSLDGQLWNTEAFF. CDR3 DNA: TGTGCCAGCAGCTTGGACGGACAGCTCTGGAACACTGAAGCTTTCTTT.

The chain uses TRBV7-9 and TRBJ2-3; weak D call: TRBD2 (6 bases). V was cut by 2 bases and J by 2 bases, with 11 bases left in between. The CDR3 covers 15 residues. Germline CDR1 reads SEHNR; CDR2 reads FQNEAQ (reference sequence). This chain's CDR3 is CASSLTAGLTDTQYF. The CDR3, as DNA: TGTGCCAGCAGCTTAACGGCGGGACTCACAGATACGCAGTATTTT.

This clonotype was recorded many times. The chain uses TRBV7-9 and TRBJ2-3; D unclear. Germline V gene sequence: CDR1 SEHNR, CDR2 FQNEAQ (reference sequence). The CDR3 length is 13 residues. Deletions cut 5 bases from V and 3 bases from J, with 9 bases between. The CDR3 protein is CASSRSVTDTQYF. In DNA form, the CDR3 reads TGTGCCAGCAGCCGATCGGTGACAGATACGCAGTATTTT.

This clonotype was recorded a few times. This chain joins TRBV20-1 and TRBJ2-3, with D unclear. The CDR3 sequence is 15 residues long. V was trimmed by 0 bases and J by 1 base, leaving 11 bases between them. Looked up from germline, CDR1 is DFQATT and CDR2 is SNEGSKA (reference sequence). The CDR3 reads CSARDPWMGTDTQYF. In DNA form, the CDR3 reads TGCAGTGCTAGAGATCCCTGGATGGGCACAGATACGCAGTATTTT.

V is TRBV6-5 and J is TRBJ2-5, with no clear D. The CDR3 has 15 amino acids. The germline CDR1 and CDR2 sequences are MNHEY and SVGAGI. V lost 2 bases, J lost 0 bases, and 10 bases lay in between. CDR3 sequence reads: CASSYVPPDQETQYF. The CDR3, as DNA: TGTGCCAGCAGTTACGTCCCGCCTGACCAAGAGACCCAGTACTTC.

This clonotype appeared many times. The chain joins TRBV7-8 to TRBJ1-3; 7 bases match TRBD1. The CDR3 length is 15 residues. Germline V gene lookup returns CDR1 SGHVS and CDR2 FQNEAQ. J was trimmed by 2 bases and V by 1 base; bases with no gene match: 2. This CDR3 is CASSLGDRAGNTIYF. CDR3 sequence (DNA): TGTGCCAGCAGCTTAGGAGACAGGGCTGGAAACACCATATATTTT.

The CDR3 reads CASSQERASGTYNEQFF. The CDR3 DNA follows: TGTGCCAGCAGCCAAGAACGGGCTAGCGGAACCTACAATGAGCAGTTCTTC. The chain combines TRBV4-2 with TRBJ2-1; 7 bases align to TRBD2. The germline CDR1 and CDR2 sequences are LGHNA and YNFKEQ. This CDR3 contains 17 residues. The ends lost 0 bases at V and 2 bases at J; junction bases unmatched: 7.

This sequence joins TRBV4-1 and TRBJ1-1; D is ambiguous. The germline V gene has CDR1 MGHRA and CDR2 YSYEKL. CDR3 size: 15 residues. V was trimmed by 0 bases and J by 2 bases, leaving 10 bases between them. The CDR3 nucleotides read TGCGCCAGCAGCCAAGAGGTGACTTTCAACACTGAAGCTTTCTTT. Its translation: CASSQEVTFNTEAFF.

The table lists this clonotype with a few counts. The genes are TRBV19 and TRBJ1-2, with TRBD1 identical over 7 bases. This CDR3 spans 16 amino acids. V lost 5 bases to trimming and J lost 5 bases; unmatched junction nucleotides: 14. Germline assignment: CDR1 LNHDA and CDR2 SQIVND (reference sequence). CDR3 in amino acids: CASSHGQASAGYGYTF. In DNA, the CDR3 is TGTGCCAGTAGTCACGGACAGGCCTCGGCGGGGTATGGCTACACCTTC.

CDR3 loop: CASSLSLGLANYGYTF. The CDR3 DNA reads TGTGCCAGCAGCTTATCACTGGGACTAGCTAACTATGGCTACACCTTC. The genes are TRBV7-2 and TRBJ1-2; maybe TRBD1 (5 bases). The CDR3 consists of 16 residues. Between the trimmed V and J ends, which lost 2 bases and 0 bases, there was a span of 13 bases. CDR1 is SGHTA, CDR2 FQGNSA, per germline.

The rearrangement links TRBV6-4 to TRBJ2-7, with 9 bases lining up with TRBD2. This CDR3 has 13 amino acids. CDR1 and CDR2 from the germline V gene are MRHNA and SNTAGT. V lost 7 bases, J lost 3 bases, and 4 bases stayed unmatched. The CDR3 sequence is CASTGTSLYEQYV. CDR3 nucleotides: TGTGCCAGCACCGGGACTAGCCTCTACGAGCAGTACGTC.

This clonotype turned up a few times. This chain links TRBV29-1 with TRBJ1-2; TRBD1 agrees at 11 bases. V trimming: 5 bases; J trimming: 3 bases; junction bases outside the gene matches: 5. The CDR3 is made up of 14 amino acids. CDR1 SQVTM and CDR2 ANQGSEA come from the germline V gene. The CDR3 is CSVTWTGGHYGYTF. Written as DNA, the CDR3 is TGCAGCGTTACGTGGACAGGGGGCCACTATGGCTACACCTTC.